This T cell receptor beta chain was identified in a study of identical twins. Study-level findings and limits: Cord blood beta clonotypes that were abundant carried fewer insertions, and memory repertoires showed no such trend. Alpha sequences out of frame and shared by twins had excess low generation probability.

A single record per CDR3 protein comes from TCRdb applying MiXCR to the 5' RACE reads. The data hold around 490,000 distinct CDR3 sequences, with 20% to 25% observed a single time. This clonotype showed up just a few times. Its antigen is as yet unknown. Separately, the same data were catalogued under a study of yellow fever vaccine responses in identical twins.

Material: CD4+ T cells sorted from blood. The receptor was derived from a woman between 18 and 29 years old in good health.

The CDR3 spells CASSFGTVGNTIYF. Here the CDR3 DNA reads TGTGCCAGCAGCTTTGGAACAGTTGGAAACACCATATATTTT. The rearrangement joins TRBV7-8 to TRBJ1-3, with D unresolved. Germline CDR1 is SGHVS and CDR2 is FQNEAQ. This CDR3 is built from 14 residues. Trimming removed 3 bases from V and 3 bases from J, with 9 bases in between.